One and the same sample provided the 19 T cell receptor beta chains below, sequenced in a study of lymphopenia after photon versus proton radiotherapy. Sequencing was performed with immunoSEQ multiplex PCR; in TCRdb, only in-frame clones are kept and a portion is missing. Of under 20,000 clones in the sample, over 80% were seen once. The sequenced sample was peripheral blood, obtained from a patient treated with photon-based radiotherapy. The source of these receptors is a man aged 60-69 years with pancreatic cancer.

The rearrangement uses TRBV19 and TRBJ2-3; TRBD2 might be the D (5 bases). The V gene lost 5 bases and the J gene lost 2 bases, with 14 bases spanning the gap. The length of the CDR3 is 15 residues. Germline V CDR1 and CDR2: LNHDA, SQIVND (reference sequence). CDR3 nucleotides: TGTGCCAGTAGTCTTATTTCGGGATCCACAGATACGCAGTATTTT. It codes for CASSLISGSTDTQYF.

This clone was seen a handful of times. The V and J genes are TRBV7-2 and TRBJ2-7; 8 nucleotides match TRBD2. V trimming: 1 base; J trimming: 5 bases; junction bases outside the gene matches: 19. This CDR3 spans 19 amino acids. CDR1 and CDR2 (germline): SGHTA, FQGNSA. DNA for the CDR3: TGTGCCAGCAGCTTAGTTGCGGGGGGCAGTAATGGGGTCTGGGACGAGCAGTACTTC. As protein: CASSLVAGGSNGVWDEQYF.

This chain joins TRBV29-1 and TRBJ1-1; 9 bases match TRBD1. This CDR3 spans 13 amino acids. With V trimmed by 6 bases and J by 5 bases, 7 bases remained unmatched. Germline V gene lookup returns CDR1 SQVTM and CDR2 ANQGSEA. CDR3 coding DNA: TGCAGCGTCGCGGACAGGGGTTTGACTGAAGCTTTCTTT. Translating it yields CSVADRGLTEAFF.

This clone was detected only a few times. The chain is built from TRBV13 and TRBJ1-2, with 10 bases matching TRBD1. Germline V gene sequence: CDR1 PRHDT, CDR2 FYEKMQ (reference sequence). V gave up 2 bases and J gave up 6 bases; unmatched junction bases: 3. This CDR3 has 14 amino acids. The CDR3 DNA is TGTGCCAGCAGCTTACTTGGGACAGGGGATGGCTACACCTTC. Protein: CASSLLGTGDGYTF.

The gene calls are TRBV6-5 and TRBJ2-1; D assignment may be TRBD1 or TRBD2 (5 bases each). The CDR3 totals 11 residues. Trimming cost V 6 bases and J 14 bases, with 14 bases left between them. CDR1 MNHEY and CDR2 SVGAGI come from the germline V gene. CDR3 DNA: TGTGCCAGCAGGGGGGAGATAGAAGAGTTCTTC. Amino acid sequence: CASRGEIEEFF.

The chain uses TRBV12-1 and TRBJ1-4; TRBD1 is the table's D call and was not checked against the DNA. TRBV12-1 is a recognized pseudogene. The CDR3 extends over 18 amino acids. CDR3 amino acids: CASSFAPGGIPANEKLFF. CDR3 DNA sequence: TGTGCCAGCAGCTTTGCGCCAGGGGGCATTCCGGCTAATGAAAAACTGTTTTTT.

The chain carries TRBV6-5 and TRBJ1-2; D is perhaps TRBD1 (6 bases). Germline assignment: CDR1 MNHEY and CDR2 SVGAGI. V was clipped by 6 bases and J by 3 bases, with 8 bases between them. The CDR3 totals 12 residues. Here the CDR3 DNA reads TGTGCCAGCAGCAGGGGATACTATGGCTACACCTTC. It codes for CASSRGYYGYTF.

V and J are TRBV5-1 and TRBJ1-1; 9 nucleotides line up with TRBD1. The CDR3 is 13 amino acids. Germline lookup yields CDR1 SGHRS and CDR2 YFSETQ. J was trimmed by 8 bases and V by 0 bases; bases with no gene match: 2. The CDR3 DNA reads as TGCGCCAGCAGCTTGGAGGGACAGGGAGAAGCTTTCTTT. Amino acids: CASSLEGQGEAFF. The whole variable domain, filled in from reference TRBV5-1 and TRBJ1-1, reads KAGVTQTPRYLIKTRGQQVTLSCSPISGHRSVSWYQQTPGQGLQFLFEYFSETQRNKGNFPGRFSGRQFSNSRSEMNVSTLELGDSALYLCASSLEGQGEAFFGQGTRLTVV.

The J gene is TRBJ1-5, the V gene TRBV19; 10 bases are shared with TRBD1. The CDR3 sequence is 15 residues long. With 7 bases clipped from V and 6 bases from J, the junction kept 9 bases outside the gene matches. Germline lookup yields CDR1 LNHDA and CDR2 SQIVND (reference sequence). CDR3 in DNA: TGTGCCAGTACCCCAGACAGGGGGCAGGTTCAGCCCCAGCATTTT. Its translation is CASTPDRGQVQPQHF.

The chain recombines TRBV5-4 with TRBJ1-3, with D unresolved. V was cut by 0 bases and J by 3 bases, with 13 bases left in between. The CDR3 spans 16 residues. CDR1 and CDR2 (germline): SGHNT, YYREEE (reference sequence). This chain's CDR3 is CASSLDSGSRGNTIYF. The CDR3 DNA follows: TGTGCCAGCAGCTTGGACTCGGGAAGCCGTGGAAACACCATATATTTT. Full variable domain (missing parts from reference TRBV5-4 and TRBJ1-3): ETGVTQSPTHLIKTRGQQVTLRCSSQSGHNTVSWYQQALGQGPQFIFQYYREEENGRGNFPPRFSGLQFPNYSSELNVNALELDDSALYLCASSLDSGSRGNTIYFGEGSWLTVV.

This chain links TRBV9 with TRBJ2-7; the D call may be TRBD1 or TRBD2 (5 bases each). V was trimmed by 3 bases and J by 2 bases, leaving 15 bases between them. Looked up from germline, CDR1 is SGDLS and CDR2 is YYNGEE. This CDR3 is built from 15 residues. This CDR3 is CASSAGTVGPYEQYF. DNA of the CDR3: TGTGCCAGCAGCGCGGGGACCGTGGGGCCCTACGAGCAGTACTTC.

The count of this clone is one. The gene calls are TRBV25-1 and TRBJ2-6; D not certain. This CDR3 spans 16 amino acids. Trimming removed 1 base from V and 2 bases from J, with 9 bases in between. Germline CDR1 reads MGHDK; CDR2 reads SYGVNS. In DNA form, the CDR3 reads TGTGCCAGCAGTGAATGGGGAAGTGCTGGGGCCAACGTCCTGACTTTC. As protein: CASSEWGSAGANVLTF.

The sample holds one count of this clone. The gene calls are TRBV28 and TRBJ2-7, with D maybe TRBD1 (5 bases). This CDR3 is built from 13 residues. The germline V and J ends were trimmed by 1 base and 3 bases, with 7 bases remaining between them. Germline CDR1 and CDR2: MDHEN and SYDVKM. The CDR3 bases are TGTGCCAGCAGTTTATCAGGGATCTACGAGCAGTACTTC. This gives the protein CASSLSGIYEQYF.

The rearrangement links TRBV5-1 to TRBJ2-4; D possibly corresponds to TRBD2 (5 bases). From germline, CDR1 is SGHRS and CDR2 YFSETQ. This CDR3 comprises 15 residues. Trimming stripped 0 bases from V and 0 bases from J, with 7 bases between. CDR3 sequence (DNA): TGCGCCAGCAGCTTGGATGAGGGAGCCAAAAACATTCAGTACTTC. This translates into CASSLDEGAKNIQYF.

The rearrangement joins TRBV19 to TRBJ1-5; TRBD1 is a possible D gene (5 bases). With 6 bases removed from V and 0 bases from J, the gap between germline ends came to 18 bases. CDR3 length equals 17 residues. CDR1 and CDR2 from the germline V gene are LNHDA and SQIVND (reference sequence). CDR3 sequence: CASRMGWRQNSNQPQHF. CDR3 DNA sequence: TGTGCCAGTAGGATGGGGTGGAGACAGAATAGCAATCAGCCCCAGCATTTT.

The chain is built from TRBV11-2 and TRBJ1-1; D is ambiguous. Germline V CDR1 and CDR2: SGHAT, FQNNGV. With 6 bases removed from V and 5 bases from J, the gap between germline ends came to 10 bases. CDR3 length: 12 amino acids. The CDR3 region is CASRAALTEAFF. DNA for the CDR3: TGTGCCAGCAGGGCCGCATTAACTGAAGCTTTCTTT.

V gene TRBV6-5 combines with J gene TRBJ2-5; weak D call: TRBD2 (6 bases). Between the trimmed V and J ends, which lost 3 bases and 3 bases, there was a span of 14 bases. Looked up from germline, CDR1 is MNHEY and CDR2 is SVGAGI. The CDR3 runs 15 residues. The CDR3 loop is CASSYGGTGKETQYF. The CDR3 bases are TGTGCCAGCAGTTATGGGGGGACGGGGAAAGAGACCCAGTACTTC.

The chain employs TRBV10-3 and TRBJ1-2, with a tentative D call TRBD1 (5 bases). Trimming removed 2 bases at V and 5 bases at J, with 18 bases between. Per the germline V gene, CDR1 is ENHRY and CDR2 is SYGVKD. The length of the CDR3 is 16 residues. CDR3 in DNA: TGTGCCATCAGTGAGACCCCCGGGTGGGGGGAATATGGCTACACCTTC. It specifies CAISETPGWGEYGYTF.

The rearrangement uses TRBV9 and TRBJ1-3; the D is unclear. V shed 0 bases and J shed 4 bases, with 5 bases lying between them. Per the germline V gene, CDR1 is SGDLS and CDR2 is YYNGEE. The CDR3 covers 13 residues. The CDR3 loop is CASSVAGGNTIYF. DNA of the CDR3: TGTGCCAGCAGCGTAGCGGGAGGAAACACCATATATTTT.